The 12 T cell receptor beta chains below all came from one sample that was sequenced in a study of early T cells in non-severe SARS-CoV-2 infection. One entry per CDR3 protein, called by TCRdb with MiXCR from the 5' RACE reads. The profile covers about 41,000 distinct CDR3 sequences, with 9.5% to 13% appearing a single time and about 9.5% taken by the ten largest. The material sequenced was whole blood. Every receptor here comes from an adult who was a healthcare worker with PCR-confirmed SARS-CoV-2 infection or an uninfected control (not recorded which).

This clonotype showed up just a few times. This chain links TRBV5-1 with TRBJ1-6, with unresolved D. Looked up from germline, CDR1 is SGHRS and CDR2 is YFSETQ. The CDR3 is 16 residues long. V lost 4 bases to trimming and J lost 1 base, with 12 bases between them. The CDR3 coding sequence is TGCGCCAGCAGCCCCGGTGGCGGGTCCTATAATTCACCCCTCCACTTT. Encoded protein: CASSPGGGSYNSPLHF.

The gene calls are TRBV18 and TRBJ2-7; a weak D match, TRBD1 (5 bases). Per the germline V gene, CDR1 is KGHSH and CDR2 is LQKENI. The germline V and J ends were trimmed by 3 bases and 3 bases, with 12 bases remaining between them. This CDR3 region has 14 residues. The CDR3 is CASSPAGPVYEQYF. The CDR3 DNA is TGTGCCAGCTCACCGGCAGGGCCCGTCTACGAGCAGTACTTC.

CDR3 sequence reads: CSARDDGTSGGRSQPYEQYF. CDR3 DNA sequence: TGCAGTGCTAGGGATGATGGGACTAGCGGGGGCCGCTCGCAGCCCTACGAGCAGTACTTC. The chain uses TRBV20-1 and TRBJ2-7, with 14 bases fitting TRBD2. Germline V lookup: CDR1 DFQATT, CDR2 SNEGSKA (reference sequence). This CDR3 spans 20 amino acids. Trimming cost V 3 bases and J 2 bases; bases outside gene matches: 18.

As to this clonotype: The junction does not match germline at one end; this may be a read error. This chain joins TRBV5-6 and TRBJ2-7, with D possibly TRBD2 on 5 matching bases. The CDR3 is 14 residues long. The germline V gene has CDR1 SGHDT and CDR2 YYEEEE. In DNA form, the CDR3 reads TGTGCCCGCAGCCTTCTCGGGAATGCGGACGAGCAGTACTTC. Protein product: CARSLLGNADEQYF.

The rearrangement links TRBV24-1 to TRBJ1-2; 9 nucleotides agree with TRBD1. The CDR3 contains 14 residues. Germline trimming cut 5 bases from V and 8 bases from J; bases unmatched to any gene: 8. Germline V gene data show CDR1 as KGHDR and CDR2 as SFDVKD. The CDR3 nucleotides read TGTGCCACCAGTGGCGGACAGGGGTTCGTCGGCTACACCTTC. It translates to CATSGGQGFVGYTF.

The chain carries TRBV7-2 and TRBJ1-2; D uncertain. Trimming shortened V by 1 base and J by 0 bases, and 12 bases separated the two germline ends. Germline loops: CDR1 SGHTA, CDR2 FQGNSA. There are 16 residues in the CDR3. CDR3 in amino acids: CASSLERTGANYGYTF. The DNA of the CDR3 is TGTGCCAGCAGCTTAGAGCGGACGGGAGCTAACTATGGCTACACCTTC.

V and J are TRBV6-1 and TRBJ2-7, with D unresolved. Germline V CDR1 and CDR2: MNHNS, SASEGT. V shed 7 bases and J shed 4 bases, with 14 bases lying between them. The CDR3 length is 13 residues. CDR3 residues: CASTLGADYEQYF. CDR3 DNA sequence: TGTGCCAGCACCTTGGGCGCAGATTACGAGCAGTACTTC.

This clonotype was seen ten or more times. The chain combines TRBV20-1 with TRBJ1-6, with a possible D match to TRBD1 (6 bases). V lost 4 bases to trimming and J lost 8 bases, with 18 bases between them. Germline CDR1 DFQATT, CDR2 SNEGSKA (reference sequence). This CDR3 spans 15 amino acids. CDR3 nucleotides: TGCAGTGCTATGCCCGCCGGGACACAAGATTCACCCCTCCACTTT. Its translation: CSAMPAGTQDSPLHF.

At least ten counts were recorded for this clonotype. V is TRBV7-2 and J is TRBJ1-1; no clear D. The CDR3 contains 16 residues. The V end lost 2 bases, the J end lost 2 bases, and 15 bases lay between the germline ends. The germline CDR1 and CDR2 sequences are SGHTA and FQGNSA. The CDR3 DNA is TGTGCCAGCAGCTTAAGGATCCTCTTTGGTAACACTGAAGCTTTCTTT. Amino acids: CASSLRILFGNTEAFF.

This clonotype was seen a few times. This sequence joins TRBV30 and TRBJ1-6; D gene ambiguous. V lost 3 bases and J 1 base, leaving 16 bases between the germline ends. This CDR3 region has 17 residues. Germline loops: CDR1 GTSNPN, CDR2 SVGIG (reference sequence). The CDR3 coding sequence is TGTGCCTGGAGCGTTCCCTACGGAGGATCCTATAATTCACCCCTCCACTTT. It translates to CAWSVPYGGSYNSPLHF.

This clonotype appeared many times. V and J are TRBV27 and TRBJ1-2, with TRBD1 matching 8 bases. With V trimmed by 8 bases and J by 11 bases, 13 bases remained unmatched. The CDR3 is made up of 13 amino acids. Germline V CDR1 and CDR2: MNHEY, SMNVEV (reference sequence). The CDR3 bases are TGTGCCAGCGGACAGGGAACTGGTTTAAGGTACACCTTC. Encoded protein: CASGQGTGLRYTF.

This clonotype occurred many times. The V call is TRBV3-1, the J call TRBJ1-2; D ambiguous. CDR1 and CDR2 (germline): LGHDT, YNNKEL (reference sequence). This CDR3 comprises 14 residues. The V end was cut by 4 bases, the J end by 4 bases, with 13 bases between. CDR3 amino acids: CASSLNGQVYGYTF. The CDR3 DNA reads as TGTGCCAGCAGCCTTAACGGGCAGGTCTATGGCTACACCTTC.